This T cell receptor (beta chain) was identified in a study of T cell responses to AZD1222 COVID-19 vaccine. Overall study findings and caveats: Donor demographics were predominantly white British with a female majority; clonal diversity may be underestimated. The CD4 TCRs associated with vaccination extended across spike and predominated at 160-218 and 743-854.

The repertoire was sequenced with immunoSEQ multiplex PCR; TCRdb's copy has only in-frame clones and lacks some. The sample includes about 160,000 clones, 90% to 95% of them seen just once. Trimming pared 2 bases from V and 3 bases from J, leaving 10 bases between. This CDR3 is built from 14 residues. CDR1 KGHSH and CDR2 LQKENI come from the germline V gene. To note about this clone: Its antigen is unidentified.

The sample was peripheral blood, taken 28 days after the second AZD1222 dose. This clonotype was sampled from an adult who received the AZD1222 COVID-19 vaccine. This rearrangement joins TRBV18 to TRBJ1-2; no firm D call. CDR3 protein: CASSPDPGDYGYTF. CDR3 in DNA: TGTGCCAGCTCACCAGACCCTGGGGACTATGGCTACACCTTC. The variable domain in full, completed from reference TRBV18 and TRBJ1-2, reads NAGVMQNPRHLVRRRGQEARLRCSPMKGHSHVYWYRQLPEEGLKFMVYLQKENIIDESGMPKERFSAEFPKEGPSILRIQQVVRGDSAAYFCASSPDPGDYGYTFGSGTRLTVV.